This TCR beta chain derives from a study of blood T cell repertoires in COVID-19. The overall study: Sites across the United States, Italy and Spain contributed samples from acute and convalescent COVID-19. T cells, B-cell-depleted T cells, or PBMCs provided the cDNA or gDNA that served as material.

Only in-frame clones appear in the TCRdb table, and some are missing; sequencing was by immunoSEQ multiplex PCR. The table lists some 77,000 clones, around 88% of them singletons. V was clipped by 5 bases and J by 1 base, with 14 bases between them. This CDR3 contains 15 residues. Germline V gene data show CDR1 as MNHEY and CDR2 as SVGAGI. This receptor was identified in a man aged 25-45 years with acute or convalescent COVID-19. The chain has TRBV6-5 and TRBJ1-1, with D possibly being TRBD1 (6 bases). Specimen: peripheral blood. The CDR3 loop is CASSPRGAGNTEAFF. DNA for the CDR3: TGTGCCAGCAGTCCCAGGGGCGCCGGGAACACTGAAGCTTTCTTT.